A selection of T cell receptor beta chains follows, all from one sample in a study of cytomegalovirus exposure and HLA in healthy donors. TCRdb's table, derived via immunoSEQ multiplex PCR, lists solely in-frame clones and lacks some. The table shows approximately 110,000 clones, with about 76% occurring only once. Sequences were obtained from PBMCs. These receptors were taken from a man aged 35 to 55 in good health and CMV-seronegative. CDR3s include the opening cysteine and the closing phenylalanine or tryptophan. Fields, in order: J gene, clone size, V gene, D gene, CDR3 DNA, CDR3 protein. The D gene is left open where the match is weak. The size field is filled for only some rows; it gives once, few, many or a size class.

j_gene: TRBJ1-1; abundance: once; v_gene: TRBV14; d_gene: .; CDR3nt: TGTGCCAGCAGCCAAGAAATGGGCGCGAATGTGGTCACTGAAGCTTTCTTT; CDR3aa: CASSQEMGANVVTEAFF
j_gene: TRBJ1-1; abundance: few; v_gene: TRBV6-5; d_gene: TRBD1; CDR3nt: TGTGCCAGCCTGAGGGGGCGCGACACTGAAGCTTTCTTT; CDR3aa: CASLRGRDTEAFF
j_gene: TRBJ1-3; abundance: .; v_gene: TRBV2; d_gene: .; CDR3nt: TGTGCCAGCAGTCCCCCTTCGGGAGGAAACACCATATATTTT; CDR3aa: CASSPPSGGNTIYF
j_gene: TRBJ2-7; abundance: .; v_gene: TRBV6-5; d_gene: .; CDR3nt: TGTGCCAGCAGTTACTCACTTACTTACGAGCAGTACTTC; CDR3aa: CASSYSLTYEQYF
j_gene: TRBJ1-5; abundance: few; v_gene: TRBV5-4; d_gene: .; CDR3nt: TGTGCCAGCAGCTTGGCGGGGGGCAATCAGCCCCAGCATTTT; CDR3aa: CASSLAGGNQPQHF
j_gene: TRBJ1-3; abundance: .; v_gene: TRBV5-6; d_gene: .; CDR3nt: TGTGCCAGCAGCTTGGGGGGCGGAAACACCATATATTTT; CDR3aa: CASSLGGGNTIYF
j_gene: TRBJ2-3; abundance: once; v_gene: TRBV29-1; d_gene: .; CDR3nt: TGCAGCGTTGCCGGCAGGGACACAGATACGCAGTATTTT; CDR3aa: CSVAGRDTDTQYF
j_gene: TRBJ2-7; abundance: .; v_gene: TRBV10-2; d_gene: .; CDR3nt: TGCGCCAGCAGTGAGGCGCAGGGGGGTAGTTCCTACGAGCAGTACTTC; CDR3aa: CASSEAQGGSSYEQYF
j_gene: TRBJ1-6; abundance: .; v_gene: TRBV19; d_gene: TRBD1; CDR3nt: TGTGCCAGTAGTATTCGAGACAGGGTGAGCTCACCCCTCCACTTT; CDR3aa: CASSIRDRVSSPLHF
j_gene: TRBJ1-2; abundance: .; v_gene: TRBV11-2; d_gene: .; CDR3nt: TGTGCCAGCAGCTTCGGGACATCGAACTATGGCTACACCTTC; CDR3aa: CASSFGTSNYGYTF
j_gene: TRBJ2-3; abundance: .; v_gene: TRBV27; d_gene: TRBD2; CDR3nt: TGTGCCAGCAGTCCACTCACTAGCGGGGGGGCCACGGATACGCAGTATTTT; CDR3aa: CASSPLTSGGATDTQYF
j_gene: TRBJ1-5; abundance: few; v_gene: TRBV7-2; d_gene: TRBD1; CDR3nt: TGTGCCAGCAGCCGTGAGGGACAGGGGGACCAGCCCCAGCATTTT; CDR3aa: CASSREGQGDQPQHF
j_gene: TRBJ1-1; abundance: .; v_gene: TRBV4-3; d_gene: .; CDR3nt: TGCGCCAGCAGCCAAGATTGGGTCAGGGAAAGGGACACTGAAGCTTTCTTT; CDR3aa: CASSQDWVRERDTEAFF
j_gene: TRBJ2-7; abundance: once; v_gene: TRBV7-8; d_gene: .; CDR3nt: TGTGCCAGCAGCTTAGGGCAGGATGGCAACGAGCAGTACTTC; CDR3aa: CASSLGQDGNEQYF
j_gene: TRBJ2-1; abundance: .; v_gene: TRBV7-3; d_gene: TRBD1; CDR3nt: TGTGCCAGCAGCTTGGGACAGCGCTCCTACAATGAGCAGTTCTTC; CDR3aa: CASSLGQRSYNEQFF
j_gene: TRBJ1-1; abundance: few; v_gene: TRBV7-6; d_gene: TRBD1; CDR3nt: TGTGCCAGCAGCCTTGGGACAGGGGCTGAAGCTTTCTTT; CDR3aa: CASSLGTGAEAFF
j_gene: TRBJ2-5; abundance: .; v_gene: TRBV5-4; d_gene: .; CDR3nt: TGTGCCAGCAGCTTGGGAGCGTGGGAGACCCAGTACTTC; CDR3aa: CASSLGAWETQYF
j_gene: TRBJ2-1; abundance: .; v_gene: TRBV4-2; d_gene: TRBD1; CDR3nt: TGTGCCAGCAGCCAAGAATTACGACCGGGACAGGGATCCTACAATGAGCAGTTCTTC; CDR3aa: CASSQELRPGQGSYNEQFF
j_gene: TRBJ2-1; abundance: few; v_gene: TRBV7-6; d_gene: .; CDR3nt: TGTGCCAGCAGCTTAGCGGGCTTCAATGAGCAGTTCTTC; CDR3aa: CASSLAGFNEQFF
j_gene: TRBJ2-7; abundance: .; v_gene: TRBV6-5; d_gene: TRBD2; CDR3nt: TGTGCCAGCAGGGCCCTAGCGGGGGGAGGGTACGAGCAGTACTTC; CDR3aa: CASRALAGGGYEQYF
j_gene: TRBJ1-2; abundance: .; v_gene: TRBV4-3; d_gene: .; CDR3nt: TGCGCCAGCAGTCCGAGGGGGAACTATGGCTACACCTTC; CDR3aa: CASSPRGNYGYTF
j_gene: TRBJ2-5; abundance: few; v_gene: TRBV7-2; d_gene: .; CDR3nt: TGTGCCAGCAGCTTAGAGGCTAGCTTTGGCCCTCGAGAGACCCAGTACTTC; CDR3aa: CASSLEASFGPRETQYF